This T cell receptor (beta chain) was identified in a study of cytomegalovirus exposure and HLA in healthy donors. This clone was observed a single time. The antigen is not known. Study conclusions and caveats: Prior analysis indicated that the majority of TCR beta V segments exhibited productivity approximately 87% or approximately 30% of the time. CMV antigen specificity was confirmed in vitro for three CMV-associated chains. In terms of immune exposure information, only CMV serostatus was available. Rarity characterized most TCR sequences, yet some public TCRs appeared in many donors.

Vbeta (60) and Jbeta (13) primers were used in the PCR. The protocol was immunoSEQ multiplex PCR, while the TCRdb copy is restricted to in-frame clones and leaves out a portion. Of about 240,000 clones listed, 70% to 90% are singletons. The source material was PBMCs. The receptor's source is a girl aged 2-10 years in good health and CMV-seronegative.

CDR3 region: CAISDVAPRLRAFF. CDR3 DNA sequence: TGTGCCATCAGTGATGTAGCGCCACGTCTGAGGGCATTCTTC. The gene calls are TRBV10-3 and TRBJ2-1; D is perhaps TRBD2 (5 bases). Germline loops: CDR1 ENHRY, CDR2 SYGVKD. Deletions cut 3 bases from V and 16 bases from J, with 22 bases between. This CDR3 region has 14 residues.